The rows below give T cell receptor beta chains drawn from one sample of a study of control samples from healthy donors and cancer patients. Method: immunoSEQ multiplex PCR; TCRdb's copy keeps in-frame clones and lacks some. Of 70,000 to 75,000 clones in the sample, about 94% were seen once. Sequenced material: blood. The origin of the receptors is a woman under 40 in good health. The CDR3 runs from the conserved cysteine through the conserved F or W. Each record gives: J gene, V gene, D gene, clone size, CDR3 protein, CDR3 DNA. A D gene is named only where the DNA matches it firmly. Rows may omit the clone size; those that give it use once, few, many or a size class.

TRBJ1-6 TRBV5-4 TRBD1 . CASSTGQGALGSPLHF TGTGCCAGCAGCACGGGACAGGGGGCCCTGGGTTCACCCCTCCACTTT
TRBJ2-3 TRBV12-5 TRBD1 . CASGLGQGDTDTQYF TGTGCTAGTGGTTTGGGGCAGGGGGACACAGATACGCAGTATTTT
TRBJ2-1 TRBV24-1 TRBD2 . CATSDSVAGNNEQFF TGTGCCACCAGTGATTCGGTAGCGGGGAACAATGAGCAGTTCTTC
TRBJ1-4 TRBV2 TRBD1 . CASTVDRGNEKLFF TGTGCCAGCACCGTGGACAGGGGAAACGAAAAACTGTTTTTT
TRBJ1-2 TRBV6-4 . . CASRNEGYGYTF TGTGCCAGCAGGAACGAGGGTTATGGCTACACCTTC
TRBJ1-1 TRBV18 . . CASSQDVAEAFF TGTGCCAGCTCACAGGACGTTGCTGAAGCTTTCTTT
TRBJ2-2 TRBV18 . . CASSPNGRVDLTGELFF TGTGCCAGCTCACCAAATGGCAGGGTCGATCTCACCGGGGAGCTGTTTTTT
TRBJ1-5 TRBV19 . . CASNYEQGGNQPQHF TGTGCCAGTAACTACGAACAGGGAGGTAATCAGCCCCAGCATTTT
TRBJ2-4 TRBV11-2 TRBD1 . CASSPRTGQAVPKNIQYF TGTGCCAGCAGCCCTCGTACTGGACAGGCTGTTCCCAAAAACATTCAGTACTTC
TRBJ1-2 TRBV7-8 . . CASSFTDNYGYTF TGTGCCAGCAGCTTCACCGATAACTATGGCTACACCTTC
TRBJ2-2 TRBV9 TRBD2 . CASSVAGGYTGELFF TGTGCCAGCAGCGTAGCGGGGGGATACACCGGGGAGCTGTTTTTT
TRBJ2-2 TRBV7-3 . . CASSPGGGAGGELFF TGTGCCAGCAGCCCTGGTGGCGGGGCGGGCGGGGAGCTGTTTTTT
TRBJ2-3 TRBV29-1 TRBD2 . CSVSGGFTDTQYF TGCAGCGTTAGCGGGGGGTTCACAGATACGCAGTATTTT
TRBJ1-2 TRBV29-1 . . CSVDDPGLLNYGYTF TGCAGCGTTGATGACCCGGGACTACTCAACTATGGCTACACCTTC
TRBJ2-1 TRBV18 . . CASSPPARGSNEQFF TGTGCCAGCTCACCACCGGCTCGGGGATCCAATGAGCAGTTCTTC
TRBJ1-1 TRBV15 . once CATSRDGGTEAFF TGTGCCACCAGCAGAGACGGGGGGACCGAAGCTTTCTTT
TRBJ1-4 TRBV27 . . CASSRTGWVEKLFF TGTGCCAGCAGTCGTACAGGGTGGGTTGAAAAACTGTTTTTT
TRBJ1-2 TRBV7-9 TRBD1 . CASSLALQGDHYGYTF TGTGCCAGCAGCTTAGCCCTCCAGGGGGACCACTATGGCTACACCTTC
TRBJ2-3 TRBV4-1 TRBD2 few CASRPGLAGGLTDTQYF TGCGCCAGCAGACCAGGACTAGCGGGGGGACTCACAGATACGCAGTATTTT
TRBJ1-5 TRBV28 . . CASNGLGNQPQHF TGTGCCAGCAACGGATTGGGGAATCAGCCCCAGCATTTT
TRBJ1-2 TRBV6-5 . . CASSTGLYGYTF TGTGCCAGCAGCACAGGGCTCTATGGCTACACCTTC
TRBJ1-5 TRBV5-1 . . CASSYSSGVNQPQHF TGCGCCAGCAGCTACTCCTCAGGGGTCAATCAGCCCCAGCATTTT
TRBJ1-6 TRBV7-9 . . CASSLDGSPLHF TGTGCCAGCAGCCTGGATGGCTCACCCCTCCACTTT
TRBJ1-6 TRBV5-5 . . CASSPAGDKRGSPLHF TGTGCCAGCAGCCCTGCTGGGGACAAGAGGGGATCACCCCTCCACTTT
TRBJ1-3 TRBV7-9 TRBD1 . CASSSRAEGTGTSGNTIYF TGTGCCAGCAGCTCCCGCGCGGAGGGGACAGGTACCTCTGGAAACACCATATATTTT
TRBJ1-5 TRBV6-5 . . CASSYRGGQPQHF TGTGCCAGCAGTTACAGGGGGGGACAGCCCCAGCATTTT
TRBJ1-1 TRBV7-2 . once CASSFTTGKLEAFF TGTGCCAGCAGTTTCACAACAGGGAAACTAGAAGCTTTCTTT
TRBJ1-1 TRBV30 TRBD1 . CAWSDEQGDTEAFF TGTGCCTGGAGTGATGAGCAGGGGGACACTGAAGCTTTCTTT
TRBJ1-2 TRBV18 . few CASSPAAYYGYTF TGTGCCAGCTCACCAGCAGCGTACTATGGCTACACCTTC
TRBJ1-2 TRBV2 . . CASRAAGGTNYGYTF TGTGCCAGCAGAGCGGCGGGTGGCACCAACTATGGCTACACCTTC
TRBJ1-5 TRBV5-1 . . CASSPAVGNQPQHF TGCGCCAGCAGCCCAGCAGTGGGCAATCAGCCCCAGCATTTT
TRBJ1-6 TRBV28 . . CASSLRPSPLHF TGTGCCAGCAGTTTACGTCCCTCACCCCTCCACTTT
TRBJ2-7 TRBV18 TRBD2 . CASSPPGPGGWEQYF TGTGCCAGCTCACCACCCGGACCGGGAGGGTGGGAGCAGTACTTC
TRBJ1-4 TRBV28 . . CASKVWNEKLFF TGTGCCAGCAAGGTCTGGAATGAAAAACTGTTTTTT
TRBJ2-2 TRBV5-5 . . CASSLSSGKNTGELFF TGTGCCAGCAGCTTATCGTCGGGCAAGAACACCGGGGAGCTGTTTTTT
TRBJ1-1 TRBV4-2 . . CASSQGIEKAFF TGTGCCAGCAGTCAAGGTATCGAAAAAGCTTTCTTT
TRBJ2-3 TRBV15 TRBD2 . CATNPGLAGESTDTQYF TGTGCCACCAACCCGGGACTAGCGGGGGAGAGCACAGATACGCAGTATTTT
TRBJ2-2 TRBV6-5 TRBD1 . CASRRGPGELFF TGTGCCAGCAGGAGGGGGCCCGGGGAGCTGTTTTTT
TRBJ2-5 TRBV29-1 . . CSVVRGPRRLQETQYF TGCAGCGTCGTCCGGGGACCAAGACGGCTCCAAGAGACCCAGTACTTC
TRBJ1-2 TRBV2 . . CASSEGVGRAYGYTF TGTGCCAGCAGTGAAGGGGTGGGAAGGGCCTATGGCTACACCTTC
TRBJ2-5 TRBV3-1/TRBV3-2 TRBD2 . CASSPPGLGETQYF TGTGCCAGCAGCCCCCCGGGACTAGGGGAGACCCAGTACTTC
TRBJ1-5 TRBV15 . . CATSNDGDQPQHF TGTGCCACCAGCAACGACGGGGATCAGCCCCAGCATTTT